This paragraph covers one T cell receptor beta chain sequence. Between the trimmed V and J ends, which lost 10 bases and 6 bases, there was a span of 18 bases. The CDR3 spans 14 residues. Germline V gene data show CDR1 as MNHEY and CDR2 as SMNVEV (reference sequence). Authors' methods: Nucleated cell counts were estimated from reference gene primer amplification. The data were produced by immunoSEQ multiplex PCR, yet TCRdb's version contains in-frame clones alone and is incomplete. The V and J calls and the clone size are those of that table, but D and trimming were determined from the DNA. Among approximately 260,000 clones, about 88% were seen once, and the ten largest hold around 2.2%. This specimen belongs to a study of blood T cell repertoires in COVID-19. Study information: Whether acute or convalescent, the COVID-19 samples came from the United States, Italy and Spain. PBMCs, B-cell-depleted T cells, or T cells were the source of the cDNA or gDNA that made up the material.

Sequencing used peripheral blood. This TCR derives from a woman aged 40 to 55 who had recovered from COVID-19. This chain links TRBV27 with TRBJ1-4, with D possibly matching TRBD1 (6 bases). Here the CDR3 reads CAIWVGQLHEKLFF. As DNA, the CDR3 is TGTGCCATCTGGGTAGGACAGCTACATGAAAAACTGTTTTTT.